These 12 T cell receptor beta chains originate from one sample sequenced in a study of cytomegalovirus exposure and HLA in healthy donors. PCR primers comprised 60 Vbeta and 13 Jbeta primers. Sequencing was performed with immunoSEQ multiplex PCR; in TCRdb, only in-frame clones are kept and a portion is missing. The sample yields about 130,000 clones, around 80% seen once. Material: PBMCs. The receptor source for this set is a woman aged 25 to 39 in good health and CMV-seronegative.

The V gene is TRBV6-1, the J gene TRBJ2-5, with TRBD2 identical over 7 bases. The J call is in doubt because the DNA end fits TRBJ2-7 better. This CDR3 spans 12 amino acids. In germline, CDR1 is MNHNS, CDR2 SASEGT. The CDR3: CASSPSGYEQYF. The CDR3 coding sequence is TGTGCCAGCAGTCCTAGCGGTTACGAGCAGTACTTC.

This chain links TRBV5-1 with TRBJ2-1; 8 bases align to TRBD2. The ends lost 0 bases at V and 1 base at J; junction bases unmatched: 9. The germline V gene encodes CDR1 SGHRS and CDR2 YFSETQ. CDR3 length: 18 residues. The DNA for the CDR3 is TGCGCCAGCAGCTTGGAGGTGATAGCGGGGAATTCCTACAATGAGCAGTTCTTC. Translation: CASSLEVIAGNSYNEQFF.

V usage is TRBV2 and J usage is TRBJ1-1; D not certain. Germline V CDR1 and CDR2: SNHLY, FYNNEI. Trimming took 4 bases from V and 1 from J, leaving 10 bases between them. The CDR3 is made up of 14 amino acids. The DNA of the CDR3 is TGTGCCAGCAGTGTTCCGGGAAAGAACACTGAAGCTTTCTTT. Its protein is CASSVPGKNTEAFF.

This CDR3 is CASSRGTGSTPRADEQFF. CDR3 in DNA: TGTGCCAGCTCACGGGGGACAGGGTCCACCCCGCGCGCGGATGAGCAGTTCTTC. J is TRBJ2-1 and V is TRBV18; 9 nucleotides agree with TRBD1. The CDR3 sequence is 18 residues long. CDR1 is KGHSH and CDR2 is LQKENI in the germline V gene. V lost 4 bases and J lost 8; bases outside the gene matches: 18.

V usage is TRBV4-1 and J usage is TRBJ2-7; tentatively, D is TRBD1 (6 bases). The germline CDR1 and CDR2 sequences are MGHRA and YSYEKL. CDR3 length: 15 residues. V lost 0 bases, J lost 3 bases, and 12 bases lay in between. CDR3 in amino acids: CASSQEDRDFYEQYF. The CDR3, as DNA: TGCGCCAGCAGCCAAGAGGACAGAGATTTCTACGAGCAGTACTTC.

The rearrangement links TRBV5-1 to TRBJ2-1; TRBD2 aligns across 10 bases. Unmatched junction bases numbered 11, after V lost 4 bases and J lost 4 bases. Germline V gene sequence: CDR1 SGHRS, CDR2 YFSETQ. The CDR3 is 17 residues long. The CDR3 sequence is CASSPNILSGGYNEQFF. CDR3 DNA sequence: TGCGCCAGCAGCCCTAATATACTTAGCGGGGGGTACAATGAGCAGTTCTTC.

The CDR3 sequence is CASSSTGGWQPQHF. In DNA form, the CDR3 reads TGTGCCAGCAGCTCGACAGGGGGCTGGCAGCCCCAGCATTTT. The rearrangement uses TRBV5-8 and TRBJ1-5; 10 bases match TRBD1. J lost 7 bases, V lost 3 bases, and 4 bases had no gene match. CDR1 is SGHTS, CDR2 YDEGEE, per germline. There are 14 residues in the CDR3. Based on the CDR3 plus reference TRBV5-8 and TRBJ1-5, the full variable domain is EAGVTQSPTHLIKTRGQQATLRCSPISGHTSVYWYQQALGLGLQFLLWYDEGEERNRGNFPPRFSGRQFPNYSSELNVNALELEDSALYLCASSSTGGWQPQHFGDGTRLSIL.

This clone came up a few times. The J gene is TRBJ2-7, the V gene TRBV9; no firm D call. CDR1 is SGDLS, CDR2 YYNGEE, per germline. V gave up 2 bases and J gave up 6 bases, with 12 bases separating them. The CDR3 runs 13 residues. This CDR3 is CASSVRYYSEQYF. In DNA, the CDR3 is TGTGCCAGCAGCGTTCGATACTATTCCGAGCAGTACTTC.

This clone is a singleton in its sample. The CDR3 region has the DNA TGCGCCAGCAAACCTCTAGCGGGGGTAGCAGAGACCCAGTACTTC. Its protein product is CASKPLAGVAETQYF. V usage is TRBV5-1 and J usage is TRBJ2-5, with 10 bases that match TRBD2. Germline values: CDR1 SGHRS, CDR2 YFSETQ. V lost 6 bases, J lost 4 bases, and 9 bases stayed unmatched. CDR3 length equals 15 residues.

The chain links TRBV19 to TRBJ1-3, with D possibly matching TRBD1 (5 bases). The germline CDR1 and CDR2 sequences are LNHDA and SQIVND (reference sequence). V lost 5 bases to trimming and J lost 0 bases, with 8 bases between them. The CDR3 extends over 14 amino acids. Here the CDR3 DNA reads TGTGCCAGTAGTCGGGACTTCTCTGGAAACACCATATATTTT. This translates into CASSRDFSGNTIYF.

V and J are TRBV11-2 and TRBJ2-1; 10 positions match TRBD2. Germline CDR1 and CDR2: SGHAT and FQNNGV. CDR3 length: 16 amino acids. Unmatched junction bases numbered 5, after V lost 2 bases and J lost 4 bases. As DNA, the CDR3 is TGTGCCAGCAGCTTAATTAGCGGGGGGCCGTACAATGAGCAGTTCTTC. It translates to CASSLISGGPYNEQFF.

This rearrangement joins TRBV18 to TRBJ2-3, with a weak D call TRBD2 (5 bases). Germline loops: CDR1 KGHSH, CDR2 LQKENI. Trimming stripped 2 bases from V and 8 bases from J, with 11 bases between. The CDR3 extends over 13 amino acids. The CDR3 region is CASSPESAGTQYF. CDR3 bases: TGTGCCAGCTCACCAGAAAGCGCGGGTACGCAGTATTTT.